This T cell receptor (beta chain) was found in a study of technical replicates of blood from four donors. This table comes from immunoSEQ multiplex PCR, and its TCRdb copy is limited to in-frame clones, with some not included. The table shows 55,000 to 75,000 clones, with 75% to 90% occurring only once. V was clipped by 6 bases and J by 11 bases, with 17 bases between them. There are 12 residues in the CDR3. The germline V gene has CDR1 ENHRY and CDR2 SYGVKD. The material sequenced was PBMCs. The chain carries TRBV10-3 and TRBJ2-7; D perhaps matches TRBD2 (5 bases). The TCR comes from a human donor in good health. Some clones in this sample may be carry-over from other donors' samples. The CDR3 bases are TGTGCCATCAGGGACTCATTTACGAGCAAGTACTTC. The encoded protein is CAIRDSFTSKYF.